This T cell receptor (beta chain) was identified in a study of beta chain features in type 1 diabetes. The study's findings and limits: For patients and controls alike, PCR might favor shorter templates to the same degree. Sampled from patients, naive, central memory and Treg TCRB repertoires appeared more similar than those sampled from healthy donors.

Expressed TCRB transcripts got sequenced, as all isolated RNA was reverse transcribed. Clones were read by immunoSEQ multiplex PCR, and TCRdb kept only the in-frame ones, dropping some. The data hold more than 140,000 clones, with roughly 10% observed a single time. This clone turned up a few times. Its antigen remains unidentified. Sequencing was performed on central memory CD4+ T cells from blood. The clonotype was recovered from a woman aged 40 to 50 in good health.

CDR3 bases: TGTGCCAGCAGCTTAGGAGGCGATAAGTACGAGCAGTACTTC. Its translation is CASSLGGDKYEQYF. The chain links TRBV7-9 to TRBJ2-7, with unresolved D. Germline CDR1 reads SEHNR; CDR2 reads FQNEAQ (reference sequence). This CDR3 has 14 residues. Between the trimmed V and J ends, which lost 1 base and 4 bases, there was a span of 11 bases. Supplemented by reference TRBV7-9 and TRBJ2-7, the full variable domain reads DTGVSQNPRHKITKRGQNVTFRCDPISEHNRLYWYRQTLGQGPEFLTYFQNEAQLEKSRLLSDRFSAERPKGSFSTLEIQRTEQGDSAMYLCASSLGGDKYEQYFGPGTRLTVT.